This T cell receptor (beta chain) was recorded in a study of T cells in Graves' hyperthyroidism and ophthalmopathy. The CDR3 sequence is 13 residues long. Germline V gene lookup returns CDR1 GTSNPN and CDR2 SVGIG (reference sequence). Trimming removed 8 bases at V and 3 bases at J, with 11 bases between. Extraction of PBMCs used roughly 10 ml of fresh peripheral blood. This clonotype was detected many times. TCR beta CDR3 regions were amplified from RNA transcripts. HTBI primers were employed in a first-round RT-PCR of the TCR CDR3. TCRdb reanalysed the multiplex PCR reads using MiXCR and keeps one entry per CDR3 protein. This table holds some 460,000 distinct CDR3 sequences, around 14% found once.

The chain combines TRBV30 with TRBJ2-6; D perhaps matches TRBD2 (6 bases). Sequenced input: blood. This receptor was taken from a woman under 30 with Graves' hyperthyroidism. CDR3 in DNA: TGTGCCCTCGGGGGAAGTGGGGCCAACGTCCTGACTTTC. Translating gives CALGGSGANVLTF.